This TCR beta chain was captured by sequencing in a study of graft-versus-host responses after intestinal transplantation. Across the study: Recipients uniformly received anti-thymocyte globulin induction, followed by tacrolimus and steroids for roughly three years.

To note about this clone: Antigen specificity is unknown.

Assay: immunoSEQ multiplex PCR; the TCRdb copy retains only in-frame clones and omits some. Of under 150,000 clones detected, over 80% appear once; the ten largest clones hold 0.09% to 0.15%. The CDR3 consists of 16 residues. Germline V lookup: CDR1 SGHTS, CDR2 YDEGEE. V was pared by 1 base and J by 3 bases, with 8 bases of the junction left unmatched. The chain recombines TRBV5-8 with TRBJ2-7, with 9 bases matching TRBD2. Sequencing was performed on unstimulated CD4+ T cells sorted from spleen or lymph node cells, taken before intestinal transplant. This receptor was obtained from a human donor who received an intestinal transplant. Here the CDR3 reads CASSLRLSSGSYEQYF. CDR3 coding DNA: TGTGCCAGCAGCTTGAGGTTGAGTAGCGGGAGCTACGAGCAGTACTTC.